The clone carrying this T cell receptor beta chain was observed a few times. The data were obtained in a study of T cell changes during pregnancy in multiple sclerosis. Here immunoSEQ multiplex PCR was the method, and the copy in TCRdb shows in-frame clones only, minus some. The table has under 45,000 clones, about nine tenths seen once. V lost 2 bases, J lost 3 bases, and 5 bases stayed unmatched. The CDR3 spans 17 residues. Germline V gene sequence: CDR1 SGHNT, CDR2 YENEEA. The chain couples TRBV11-3 to TRBJ2-4; the match to TRBD1 covers 12 bases. The sample was CD4+ T cells from peripheral blood mononuclear cells, taken in the first trimester of pregnancy. This TCR derives from a female donor with multiple sclerosis, enrolled in a pregnancy study. This CDR3 reads CASSLPGQGAYKNIQYF. For the CDR3, the DNA is TGTGCCAGCAGCTTACCGGGACAGGGGGCGTACAAAAACATTCAGTACTTC.